These 5 T cell receptor beta chains were all obtained from the same sample, sequenced in a study of persistence of HIV-infected CD4 T cells. An overlapping HIV-1 Gag peptide pool stimulated these cells at 1 ug/peptide/mL. Sorting of responding CD4+ T cells relied on upregulated CD40 ligand together with CD69. For these receptors, no antigen is known. The libraries were made with immunoSEQ version 4 in survey mode. Produced via immunoSEQ multiplex PCR; TCRdb's table is partial and in-frame only. Of roughly 9,200 clones detected, roughly 84% appear once; the ten largest clones hold roughly 2%. The material sequenced was CD4+ T cells sorted from PBMCs after approximately 18-hour stimulation, taken from a patient who received antiretroviral therapy. The source is an adult woman with HIV who was CMV-seropositive.

V and J are TRBV12-5 and TRBJ2-2; 7 nucleotides align to TRBD1. The CDR3 is 16 amino acids. With V trimmed by 4 bases and J by 7 bases, 12 bases remained unmatched. The V gene's germline CDR1 is LGHNT and CDR2 FRNRAP. The CDR3 DNA follows: TGTGCTAGTGGTTCCCCGACAGGGTCGGTTGTCGGGGAGCTGTTTTTT. Translation gives CASGSPTGSVVGELFF.

Only a few counts were recorded for this clone. This sequence joins TRBV6-5 and TRBJ1-1, with 8 bases that match TRBD1. V lost 6 bases and J lost 5; bases outside the gene matches: 8. The germline CDR1 and CDR2 sequences are MNHEY and SVGAGI. This CDR3 spans 14 amino acids. The CDR3 DNA is TGTGCCAGCAGGCTACGGCAGGGGGCAACTGAAGCTTTCTTT. It codes for CASRLRQGATEAFF.

The V and J genes are TRBV3-1 (or the pseudogene TRBV3-2) and TRBJ1-1; TRBD1 matches 11 bases. V trimming: 3 bases; J trimming: 1 base; junction bases outside the gene matches: 4. Germline V gene lookup returns CDR1 LGHDT and CDR2 YNNKEL (reference sequence). CDR3 size: 16 residues. The CDR3 loop reads CASSQRDRGTNTEAFF. The CDR3 coding sequence is TGTGCCAGCAGCCAGAGGGACAGGGGGACGAACACTGAAGCTTTCTTT.

This chain links TRBV7-8 with TRBJ1-5; 7 bases fit TRBD1. V was pared by 5 bases and J by 6 bases, with 19 bases of the junction left unmatched. Looked up from germline, CDR1 is SGHVS and CDR2 is FQNEAQ. This CDR3 comprises 18 residues. As DNA, the CDR3 is TGTGCCAGCAGCATAGGGTTGTCTAGTTCCAGGGGGAGTCAGCCCCAGCATTTT. It yields the protein CASSIGLSSSRGSQPQHF.

J is TRBJ1-1 and V is TRBV6-6; TRBD1 might be the D (5 bases). Germline CDR1 is MNHNY and CDR2 is SVGAGI (reference sequence). V lost 2 bases, J lost 0 bases, and 13 bases lay in between. The CDR3 sequence is 16 residues long. The CDR3 here is CASSYGGDPMNTEAFF. CDR3 nucleotides: TGTGCCAGCAGTTACGGGGGGGATCCAATGAACACTGAAGCTTTCTTT.